The source of this T cell receptor beta chain is a study of blood T cell repertoires in COVID-19 (dated by TCRdb to the early 2020s). Turning to the overall study: Samples from collaborators originated in the United States, Italy and Spain and spanned both the acute and convalescent phases of COVID-19. The material from the prospective study consisted of cDNA or gDNA derived from T cells, B-cell-depleted T cells, or PBMCs. Subjects who had been exposed to COVID-19, were actively infected with it, or had recovered from it provided the deeply sampled blood TCRbeta repertoires that made up the dataset. The repertoires were made available in a free public database intended to serve as a resource for research on the immune response to SARS-CoV-2. Samples came from the ongoing ImmuneRACE study (first 160 participants) plus 1,254 subjects from 6 global collaborators. The sample metadata nearly always contained a de-identified subject ID, COVID-19 status, age in years and sex. Where available, HLA class I and class II types were obtained from metadata supplied by the sample provider rather than from assay-based typing. Study-wide conclusions, independent of this receptor: The quantity of clinical and demographic metadata differed by source and by participant and was supplied without curation.

Each collaborating institution followed its own protocols to collect whole blood in K2EDTA tubes. For TCRbeta analysis, collaborators shipped samples in one of three forms: frozen whole blood, isolated PBMCs, or DNA extracted from either of those sample types. Notes on this clone: Its recognized antigen is unknown. No base-level quality is on record; no much larger clone is a single base apart.

TCRbeta CDR3 regions were amplified from genomic DNA using the immunoSEQ Assay, a bias-controlled multiplex PCR. The authors processed their data as follows. The number of nucleated cells in each sample was estimated from the amplification of reference gene primers within the assay. To quantify the absolute abundance of each unique TCRbeta CDR3 rearrangement, sequence reads were collapsed and filtered. Productive Simpson clonality was computed per sample as the square root of Simpson's diversity index over productive rearrangements. TCRdb holds this immuneACCESS table with in-frame rearrangements only. Some clones are missing; in checked studies, unresolved V genes explain under half, and the rest has no known cause. V, J and clone size are those of that table, while D and trimming were read from the DNA. The sample table shows around 26,000 clones, and nearly 95% are seen once. The ten largest clones represent around 2% of the sample.

The source of this sequence is a human donor in a cohort sampled during active COVID-19. Source material: peripheral blood.

At the DNA level, the sequence is TGTGCCAGCAGCAAAATACAAGGGGGTACCTACGAGCAGTACTTC. Its translation is CASSKIQGGTYEQYF. This chain is built from TRBV6-5 and TRBJ2-7; D gene: possibly TRBD1, on 6 matching bases. The trim is 6 bases for V and 2 bases for J, with a gap of 17 bases between the germline ends. CDR1 is given as MNHEY and CDR2 as SVGAGI, both from the germline V gene. The cysteine opens and the phenylalanine closes a CDR3 of 15 amino acids. CDR3 DNA is the only sequence kept; it has 45 bases, read in frame from the first base.